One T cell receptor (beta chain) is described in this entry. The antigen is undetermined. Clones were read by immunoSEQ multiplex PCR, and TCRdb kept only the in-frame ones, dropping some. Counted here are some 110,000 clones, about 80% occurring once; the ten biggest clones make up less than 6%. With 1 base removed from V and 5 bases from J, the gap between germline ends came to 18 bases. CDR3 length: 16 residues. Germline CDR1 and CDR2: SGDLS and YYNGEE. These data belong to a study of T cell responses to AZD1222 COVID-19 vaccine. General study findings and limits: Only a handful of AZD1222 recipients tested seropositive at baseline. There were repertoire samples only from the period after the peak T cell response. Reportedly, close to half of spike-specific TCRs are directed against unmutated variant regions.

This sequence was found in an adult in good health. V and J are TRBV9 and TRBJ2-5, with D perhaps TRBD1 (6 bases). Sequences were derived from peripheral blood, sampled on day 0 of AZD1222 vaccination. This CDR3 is CASSVSWDTDWETQYF. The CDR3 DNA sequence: TGTGCCAGCAGCGTAAGTTGGGACACCGACTGGGAGACCCAGTACTTC.